This T cell receptor (beta chain) was documented in a study of blood T cell repertoires in COVID-19. The V gene end was trimmed by 0 bases and the J gene end by 6 bases; junction bases not matched to a gene: 8. Germline-derived CDR1 and CDR2 are LGHDT and YNNKEL (reference sequence). The CDR3 length is 16 residues. Participants, 18 to 89 years old, spanned approximately 26 US areas. TCRdb's table, derived via immunoSEQ multiplex PCR, lists solely in-frame clones and lacks some. The sample contains fewer than 250,000 clones, roughly 85% of which appear only once. The chain employs TRBV3-1 (or the pseudogene TRBV3-2) and TRBJ2-3; 8 bases agree with TRBD2. The receptor was derived from a woman in her 50s with acute COVID-19. The sequenced material came from PBMCs or T cells enriched from blood (not recorded which). Here the CDR3 DNA reads TGTGCCAGCAGCCAAGATTTGCGGGGGGTCGGGGATACGCAGTATTTT. Encoded protein: CASSQDLRGVGDTQYF.